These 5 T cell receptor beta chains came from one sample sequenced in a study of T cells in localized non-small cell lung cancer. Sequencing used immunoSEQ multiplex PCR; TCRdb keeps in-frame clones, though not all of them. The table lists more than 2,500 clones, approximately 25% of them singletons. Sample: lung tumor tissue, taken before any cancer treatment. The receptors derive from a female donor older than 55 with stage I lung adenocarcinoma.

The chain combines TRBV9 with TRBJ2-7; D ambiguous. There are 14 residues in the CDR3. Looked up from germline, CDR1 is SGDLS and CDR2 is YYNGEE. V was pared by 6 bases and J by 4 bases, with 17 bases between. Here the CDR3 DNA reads TGTGCCAGCAAAGATATTAAGCCTTATTACGAGCAGTACTTC. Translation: CASKDIKPYYEQYF.

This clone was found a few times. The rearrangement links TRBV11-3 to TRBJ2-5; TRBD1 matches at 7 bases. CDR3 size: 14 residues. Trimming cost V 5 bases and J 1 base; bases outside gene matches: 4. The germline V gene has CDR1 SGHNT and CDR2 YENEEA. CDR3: CASSGGTVQETQYF. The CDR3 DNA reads TGTGCCAGCAGCGGTGGGACAGTCCAAGAGACCCAGTACTTC. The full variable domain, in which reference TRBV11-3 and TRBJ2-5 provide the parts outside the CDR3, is EAGVVQSPRYKIIEKKQPVAFWCNPISGHNTLYWYLQNLGQGPELLIRYENEEAVDDSQLPKDRFSAERLKGVDSTLKIQPAELGDSAVYLCASSGGTVQETQYFGPGTRLLVL.

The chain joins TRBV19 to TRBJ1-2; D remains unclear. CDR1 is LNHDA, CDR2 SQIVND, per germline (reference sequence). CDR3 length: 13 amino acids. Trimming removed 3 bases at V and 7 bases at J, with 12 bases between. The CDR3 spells CASSITGSVGYTF. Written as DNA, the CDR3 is TGTGCCAGTAGTATCACGGGAAGTGTTGGCTACACCTTC.

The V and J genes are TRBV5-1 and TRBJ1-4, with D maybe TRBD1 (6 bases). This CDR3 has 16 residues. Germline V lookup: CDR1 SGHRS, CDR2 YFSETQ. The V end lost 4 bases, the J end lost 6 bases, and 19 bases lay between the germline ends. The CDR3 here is CASSPVGGLVDEKLFF. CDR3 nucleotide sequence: TGCGCCAGCAGCCCGGTCGGGGGGCTAGTTGATGAAAAACTGTTTTTT.

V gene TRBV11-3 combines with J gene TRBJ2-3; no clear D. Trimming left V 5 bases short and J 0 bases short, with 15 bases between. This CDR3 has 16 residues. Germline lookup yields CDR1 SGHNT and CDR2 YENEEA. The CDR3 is CASSPTSLLSTDTQYF. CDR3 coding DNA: TGTGCCAGCAGCCCGACATCACTCCTGAGCACAGATACGCAGTATTTT.